This T cell receptor beta chain derives from a study of Graves' ophthalmopathy and Graves' hyperthyroidism. Findings of the study overall: For predicting ophthalmopathy progression, the model had 60% to 71% sensitivity and approximately 72% specificity.

Per the germline V gene, CDR1 is ENHRY and CDR2 is SYGVKD. Losses at the gene ends were 2 bases for V and 4 bases for J; bases not matched to a gene: 2. The CDR3 loop spans 15 amino acids. Concerning this clonotype itself: The antigen is unknown.

RNA served as the template for amplifying TCR beta CDR3 regions. RT-PCR with HTBI primers came first, then second-round multiplex PCR. MiXCR, run by TCRdb on the multiplex PCR reads, gives a single entry per CDR3 protein. The table has around 670,000 distinct CDR3 sequences, 40% seen once. The sample comprised peripheral blood. The source is an adult man with Graves' ophthalmopathy. The chain recombines TRBV10-3 with TRBJ1-2, with TRBD1 matching 12 bases. This CDR3 is CAISEGTGGIYGYTF. The CDR3 bases are TGTGCCATCAGTGAGGGGACAGGGGGCATCTATGGCTACACCTTC.